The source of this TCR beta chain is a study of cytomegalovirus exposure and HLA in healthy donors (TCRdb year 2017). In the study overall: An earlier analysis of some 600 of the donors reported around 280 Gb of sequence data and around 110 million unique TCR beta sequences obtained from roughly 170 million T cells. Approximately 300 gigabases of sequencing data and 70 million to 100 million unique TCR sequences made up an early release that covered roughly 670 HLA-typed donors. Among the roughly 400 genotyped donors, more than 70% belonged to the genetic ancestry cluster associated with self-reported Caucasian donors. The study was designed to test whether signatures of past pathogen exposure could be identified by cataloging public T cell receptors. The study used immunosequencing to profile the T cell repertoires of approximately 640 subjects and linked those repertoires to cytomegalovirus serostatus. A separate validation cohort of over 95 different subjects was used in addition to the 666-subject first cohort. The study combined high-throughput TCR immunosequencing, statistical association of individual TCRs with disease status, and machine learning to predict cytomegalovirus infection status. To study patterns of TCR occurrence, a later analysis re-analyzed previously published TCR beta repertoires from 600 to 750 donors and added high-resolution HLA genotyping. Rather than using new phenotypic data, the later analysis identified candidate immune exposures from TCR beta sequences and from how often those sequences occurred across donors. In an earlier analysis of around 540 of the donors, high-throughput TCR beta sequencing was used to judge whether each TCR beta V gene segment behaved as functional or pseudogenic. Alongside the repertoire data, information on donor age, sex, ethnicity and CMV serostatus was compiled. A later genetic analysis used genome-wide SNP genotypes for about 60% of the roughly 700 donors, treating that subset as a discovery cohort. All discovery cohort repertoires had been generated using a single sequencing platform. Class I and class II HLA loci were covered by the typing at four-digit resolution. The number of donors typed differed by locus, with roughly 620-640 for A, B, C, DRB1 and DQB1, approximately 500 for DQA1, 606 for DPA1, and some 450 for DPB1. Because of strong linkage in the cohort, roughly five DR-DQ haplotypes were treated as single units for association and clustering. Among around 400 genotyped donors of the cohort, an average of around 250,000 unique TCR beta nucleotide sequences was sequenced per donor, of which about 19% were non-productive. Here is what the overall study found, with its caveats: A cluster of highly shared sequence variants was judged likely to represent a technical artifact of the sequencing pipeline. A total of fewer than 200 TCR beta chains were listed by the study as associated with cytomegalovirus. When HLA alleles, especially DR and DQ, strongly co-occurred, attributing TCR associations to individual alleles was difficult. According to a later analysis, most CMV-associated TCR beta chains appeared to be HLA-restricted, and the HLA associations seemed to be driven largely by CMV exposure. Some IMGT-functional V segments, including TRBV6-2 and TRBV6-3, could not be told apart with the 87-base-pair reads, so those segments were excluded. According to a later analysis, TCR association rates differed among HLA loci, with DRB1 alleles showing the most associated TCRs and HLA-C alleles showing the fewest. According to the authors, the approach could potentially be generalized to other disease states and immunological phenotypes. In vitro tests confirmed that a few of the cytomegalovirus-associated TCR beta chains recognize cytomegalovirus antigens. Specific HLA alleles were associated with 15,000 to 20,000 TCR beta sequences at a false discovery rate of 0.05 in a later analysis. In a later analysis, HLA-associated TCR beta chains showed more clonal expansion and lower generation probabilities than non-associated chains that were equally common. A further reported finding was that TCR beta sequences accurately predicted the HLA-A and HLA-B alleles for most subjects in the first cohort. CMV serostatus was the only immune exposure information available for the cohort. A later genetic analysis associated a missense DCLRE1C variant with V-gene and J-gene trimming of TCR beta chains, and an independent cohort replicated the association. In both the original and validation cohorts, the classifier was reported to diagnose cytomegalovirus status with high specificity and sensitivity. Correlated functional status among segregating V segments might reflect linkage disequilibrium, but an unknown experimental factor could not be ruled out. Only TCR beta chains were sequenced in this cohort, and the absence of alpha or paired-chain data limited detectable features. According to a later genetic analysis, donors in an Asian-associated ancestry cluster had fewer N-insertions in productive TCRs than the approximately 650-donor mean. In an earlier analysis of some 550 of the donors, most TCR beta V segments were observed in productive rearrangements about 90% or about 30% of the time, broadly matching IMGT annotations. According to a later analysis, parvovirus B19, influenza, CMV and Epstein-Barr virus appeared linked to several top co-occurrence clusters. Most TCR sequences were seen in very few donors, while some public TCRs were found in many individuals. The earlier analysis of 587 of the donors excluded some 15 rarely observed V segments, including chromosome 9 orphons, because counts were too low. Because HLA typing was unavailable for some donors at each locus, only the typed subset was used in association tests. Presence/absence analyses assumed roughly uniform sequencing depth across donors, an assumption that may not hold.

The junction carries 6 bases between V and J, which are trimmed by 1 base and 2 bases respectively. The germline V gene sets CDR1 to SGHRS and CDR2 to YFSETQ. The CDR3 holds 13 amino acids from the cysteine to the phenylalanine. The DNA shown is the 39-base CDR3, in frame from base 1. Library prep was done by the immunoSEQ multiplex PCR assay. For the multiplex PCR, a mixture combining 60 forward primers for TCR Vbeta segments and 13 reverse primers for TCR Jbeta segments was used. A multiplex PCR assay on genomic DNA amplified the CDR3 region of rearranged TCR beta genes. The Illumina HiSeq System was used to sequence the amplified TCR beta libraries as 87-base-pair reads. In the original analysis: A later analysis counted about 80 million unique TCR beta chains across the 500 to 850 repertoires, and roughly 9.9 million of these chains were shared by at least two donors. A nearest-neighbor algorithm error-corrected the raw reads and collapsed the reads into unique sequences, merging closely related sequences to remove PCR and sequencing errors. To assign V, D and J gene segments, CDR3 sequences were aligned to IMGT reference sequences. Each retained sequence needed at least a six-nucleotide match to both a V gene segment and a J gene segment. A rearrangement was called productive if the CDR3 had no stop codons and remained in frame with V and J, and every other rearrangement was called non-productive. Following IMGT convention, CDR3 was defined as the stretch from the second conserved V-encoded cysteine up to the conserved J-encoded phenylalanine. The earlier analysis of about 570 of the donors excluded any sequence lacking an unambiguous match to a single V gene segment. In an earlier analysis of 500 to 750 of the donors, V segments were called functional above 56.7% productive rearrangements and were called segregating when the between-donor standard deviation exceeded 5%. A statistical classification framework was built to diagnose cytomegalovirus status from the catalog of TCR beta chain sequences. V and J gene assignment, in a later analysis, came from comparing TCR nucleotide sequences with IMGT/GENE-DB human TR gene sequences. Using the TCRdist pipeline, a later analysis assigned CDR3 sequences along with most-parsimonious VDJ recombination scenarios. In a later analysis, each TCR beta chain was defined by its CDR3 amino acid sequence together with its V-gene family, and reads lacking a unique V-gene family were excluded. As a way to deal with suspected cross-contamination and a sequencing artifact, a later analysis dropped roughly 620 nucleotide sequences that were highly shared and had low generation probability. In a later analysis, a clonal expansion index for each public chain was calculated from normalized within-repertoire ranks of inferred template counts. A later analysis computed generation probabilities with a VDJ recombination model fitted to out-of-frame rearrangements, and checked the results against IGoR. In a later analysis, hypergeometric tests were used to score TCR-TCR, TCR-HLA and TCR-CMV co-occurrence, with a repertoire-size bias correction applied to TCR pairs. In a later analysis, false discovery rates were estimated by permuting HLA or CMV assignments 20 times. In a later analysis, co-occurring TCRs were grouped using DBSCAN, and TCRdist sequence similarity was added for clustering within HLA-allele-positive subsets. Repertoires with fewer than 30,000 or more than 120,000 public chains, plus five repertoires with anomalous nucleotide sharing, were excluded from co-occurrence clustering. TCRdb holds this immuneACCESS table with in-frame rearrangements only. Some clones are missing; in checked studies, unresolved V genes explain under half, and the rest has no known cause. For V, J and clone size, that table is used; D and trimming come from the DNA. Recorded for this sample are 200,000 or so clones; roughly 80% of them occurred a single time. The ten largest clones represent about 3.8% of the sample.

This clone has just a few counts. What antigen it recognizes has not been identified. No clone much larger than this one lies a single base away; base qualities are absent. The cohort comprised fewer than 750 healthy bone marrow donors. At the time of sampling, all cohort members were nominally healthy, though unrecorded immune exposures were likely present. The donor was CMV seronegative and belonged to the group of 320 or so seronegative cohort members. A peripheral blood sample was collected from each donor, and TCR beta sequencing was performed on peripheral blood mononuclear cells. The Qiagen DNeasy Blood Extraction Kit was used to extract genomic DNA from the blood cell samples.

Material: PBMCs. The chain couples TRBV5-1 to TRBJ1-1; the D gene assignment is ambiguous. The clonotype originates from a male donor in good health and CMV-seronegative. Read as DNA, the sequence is TGCGCCAGCAGCTTGTGGCCTAACACTGAAGCTTTCTTT. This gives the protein CASSLWPNTEAFF.